The 15 T cell receptor beta chains presented below share a single source sample, sequenced in a study of T cells in Graves' hyperthyroidism and ophthalmopathy. Researchers took RNA transcripts and amplified the TCR beta CDR3 regions from them. TCR CDR3 regions were first amplified by RT-PCR with HTBI primers. TCRdb passed the multiplex PCR reads through MiXCR, listing each CDR3 protein once. This repertoire shows around 300,000 distinct CDR3 sequences, roughly a fifth found once; its top ten account for under 45%. Sequences were obtained from blood. The receptors come from a man aged 50 to 60 with Graves' ophthalmopathy.

This clonotype came up many times. This chain's CDR3 is CASSVWGAGANVLTF. The CDR3 nucleotides read TGTGCCAGCAGCGTCTGGGGGGCTGGGGCCAACGTCCTGACTTTC. The genes are TRBV5-6 and TRBJ2-6; tentative D call: TRBD2 (6 bases). The CDR3 length is 15 residues. Germline V gene data show CDR1 as SGHDT and CDR2 as YYEEEE. The V end lost 4 bases, the J end lost 2 bases, and 10 bases lay between the germline ends.

This clonotype occurred many times. The chain is built from TRBV14 and TRBJ2-1; the match to TRBD2 covers 10 bases. J gave up 9 bases and V 0 bases, and 8 bases lay outside the gene matches. This CDR3 region has 16 residues. CDR1 and CDR2 from the germline V gene are SGHDN and FVKESK. In DNA, the CDR3 is TGTGCCAGCAGCCAAGAAGCTAGCGGGAGAATCGGTGAGCAGTTCTTC. Protein: CASSQEASGRIGEQFF.

The chain links TRBV12-3 or TRBV12-4 to TRBJ2-3; TRBD1 or TRBD2 may be the D gene (5 bases each). The V end lost 8 bases, the J end lost 5 bases, and 11 bases lay between the germline ends. CDR3 length: 12 amino acids. This CDR3 is CASRGALDTQYF. The CDR3 nucleotides read TGTGCCAGCCGAGGGGCCCTAGATACGCAGTATTTT.

The gene calls are TRBV28 and TRBJ2-3; the match to TRBD2 covers 9 bases. CDR1 is MDHEN, CDR2 SYDVKM, per germline. With 4 bases clipped from V and 5 bases from J, the junction kept 13 bases outside the gene matches. This CDR3 is built from 17 residues. The CDR3 nucleotides read TGTGCCAGCAGTTCCCCGTGGGCGGGAGGGTCTGAAGATACGCAGTATTTT. Translated: CASSSPWAGGSEDTQYF.

The chain recombines TRBV5-1 with TRBJ2-1; TRBD2 is a possible D gene (5 bases). The germline V gene has CDR1 SGHRS and CDR2 YFSETQ. The CDR3 contains 15 residues. V was pared by 0 bases and J by 1 base, with 8 bases between. CDR3 sequence reads: CASSLVGESYNEQFF. CDR3 bases: TGCGCCAGCAGCTTGGTCGGGGAGTCCTACAATGAGCAGTTCTTC. Combining the CDR3 with reference TRBV5-1 and TRBJ2-1 gives the whole variable domain KAGVTQTPRYLIKTRGQQVTLSCSPISGHRSVSWYQQTPGQGLQFLFEYFSETQRNKGNFPGRFSGRQFSNSRSEMNVSTLELGDSALYLCASSLVGESYNEQFFGPGTRLTVL.

This chain connects TRBV15 to TRBJ2-7; D call uncertain. V gave up 8 bases and J gave up 3 bases, with 11 bases separating them. The CDR3 contains 12 residues. The germline V gene has CDR1 LNHNV and CDR2 YYDKDF (reference sequence). The CDR3 bases are TGTGCCACCTCCGGTTTTGGCTACGAGCAGTACTTC. Translated, it gives CATSGFGYEQYF.

This clonotype came up many times. V is TRBV5-6 and J is TRBJ2-1, with D hard to call. V was shortened by 8 bases and J by 3 bases, with 9 bases between the two germline ends. This CDR3 is 12 amino acids long. Per the germline V gene, CDR1 is SGHDT and CDR2 is YYEEEE. CDR3: CASQWGYNEQFF. The CDR3 DNA sequence: TGTGCCAGTCAGTGGGGCTACAATGAGCAGTTCTTC.

J is TRBJ2-3 and V is TRBV7-2; D is perhaps TRBD1 (6 bases). Trimming took 1 base from V and 2 from J, leaving 13 bases between them. The CDR3 runs to 16 residues. Germline assignment: CDR1 SGHTA and CDR2 FQGNSA. Written as DNA, the CDR3 is TGTGCCAGCAGCTTAGGTACAGGGTGGACCACAGATACGCAGTATTTT. This gives the protein CASSLGTGWTTDTQYF.

The chain has TRBV11-1 and TRBJ2-1; tentative D call: TRBD2 (7 bases). This CDR3 region has 16 residues. Germline lookup yields CDR1 SGHAT and CDR2 FQDESV (reference sequence). Deletions cut 3 bases from V and 15 bases from J, with 27 bases between. The CDR3 coding sequence is TGTGCCAGCAGCTTGGGGGGCCAGTGGGCGGGAGTTACTCCGTTCTTC. Translating it yields CASSLGGQWAGVTPFF.

This clonotype was recorded many times. This sequence joins TRBV7-9 and TRBJ1-4; D perhaps matches TRBD1 (5 bases). Germline V gene lookup returns CDR1 SEHNR and CDR2 FQNEAQ (reference sequence). The V and J ends lost 1 base and 8 bases respectively, with 14 bases between them. The CDR3 has 15 residues. This CDR3 reads CASSLDGTHHEKLFF. The CDR3 DNA reads as TGTGCCAGCAGCTTAGATGGGACTCACCACGAAAAACTGTTTTTT.

This clonotype was found many times. The rearrangement uses TRBV13 and TRBJ2-7; D not certain. The CDR3 sequence is 14 residues long. Germline loops: CDR1 PRHDT, CDR2 FYEKMQ (reference sequence). V lost 4 bases and J lost 1, with 11 bases in between. For the CDR3, the DNA is TGTGCCAGCAGCTCCCGAATTGAGTCCTACGAGCAGTACTTC. Translated, it gives CASSSRIESYEQYF.

The chain has TRBV11-1 and TRBJ1-2, with a weak D call TRBD1 (5 bases). This CDR3 is built from 16 residues. Trimming took off 0 bases at V and 0 bases at J, with 11 bases between the two ends. CDR1 is SGHAT and CDR2 is FQDESV in the germline V gene (reference sequence). CDR3 coding DNA: TGTGCCAGCAGCTTAGCCCCCGGGACGACTAACTATGGCTACACCTTC. Protein: CASSLAPGTTNYGYTF.

This clonotype was recorded many times. This rearrangement joins TRBV12-3 or TRBV12-4 to TRBJ1-1; the match to TRBD1 covers 9 bases. CDR3 length: 13 amino acids. Unmatched junction bases numbered 4, after V lost 5 bases and J lost 6 bases. CDR3 sequence: CASSIRQGAEAFF. CDR3 in DNA: TGTGCCAGCAGTATACGACAGGGGGCTGAAGCTTTCTTT.

In its sample, this clonotype was seen a few times. V is TRBV7-3 and J is TRBJ1-4; D unresolved. The CDR3 spans 13 residues. Germline CDR1 SGHTA, CDR2 FQGTGA. Trimming took off 2 bases at V and 12 bases at J, with 13 bases between the two ends. The CDR3 DNA reads as TGTGCCAGCAGCTTAGGTCCAAATGACGAACTGTTTTTT. Translating gives CASSLGPNDELFF.

This rearrangement joins TRBV6-2 or TRBV6-3 to TRBJ1-6; the D gene is possibly TRBD1 (6 bases). V was pared by 6 bases and J by 1 base, with 19 bases between. From germline, CDR1 is MNHEY and CDR2 SVGEGT. The CDR3 covers 18 residues. CDR3 protein: CASRTSRTGYSYNSPLHF. The CDR3 region has the DNA TGTGCCAGCAGGACTTCGAGAACAGGGTATTCCTATAATTCACCCCTCCACTTT.